The sequence of this T cell receptor beta chain was determined in a study of blood T cells in healthy people across ages. Every donor contributed around 10 milliliters of peripheral blood by blood draw. Then a second PCR, running about 6 to 12 cycles, was carried out with a sample-barcoded 5' primer and a J-beta primer mix. TCRdb re-derived calls from the 5' RACE reads in MiXCR, one entry per CDR3 protein. The sample has about a million distinct CDR3 sequences, about 48% seen once. This clonotype showed up just a few times. The V end was cut by 4 bases, the J end by 0 bases, with 14 bases between. The CDR3 extends over 16 amino acids. Germline CDR1 SNHLY, CDR2 FYNNEI.

The chain combines TRBV2 with TRBJ2-3, with D maybe TRBD1 (5 bases). This clonotype was obtained from a young man in good health. Sample: blood. CDR3 in DNA: TGTGCCAGCAGTGCAGGGCTTCCACCTAGCACAGATACGCAGTATTTT. Translation: CASSAGLPPSTDTQYF. Together with reference TRBV2 and TRBJ2-3, the CDR3 gives the full variable domain: EPEVTQTPSHQVTQMGQEVILRCVPISNHLYFYWYRQILGQKVEFLVSFYNNEISEKSEIFDDQFSVERPDGSNFTLKIRSTKLEDSAMYFCASSAGLPPSTDTQYFGPGTRLTVL.